This T cell receptor (beta chain) was identified in a study of T cell responses to AZD1222 COVID-19 vaccine. Germline CDR1 KGHSH, CDR2 LQKENI. The V end lost 3 bases, the J end lost 7 bases, and 15 bases lay between the germline ends. The CDR3 contains 14 residues. The study's findings and limits: A mostly white British donor set with more females was recruited, and clonal diversity was possibly underestimated.

Method: immunoSEQ multiplex PCR; TCRdb's copy keeps in-frame clones and lacks some. The table records approximately 150,000 clones, roughly 92% of them present only once. Remarks on this clone: What it binds is not known.

The chain joins TRBV18 to TRBJ1-1; perhaps TRBD1 as D (6 bases). The origin of this receptor is an adult in good health. The starting material was peripheral blood, obtained on day 0 of AZD1222 vaccination. The CDR3 DNA sequence: TGTGCCAGCTCACCCTTAGGGGGTCCTTATGAAGCTTTCTTT. It is translated as CASSPLGGPYEAFF.